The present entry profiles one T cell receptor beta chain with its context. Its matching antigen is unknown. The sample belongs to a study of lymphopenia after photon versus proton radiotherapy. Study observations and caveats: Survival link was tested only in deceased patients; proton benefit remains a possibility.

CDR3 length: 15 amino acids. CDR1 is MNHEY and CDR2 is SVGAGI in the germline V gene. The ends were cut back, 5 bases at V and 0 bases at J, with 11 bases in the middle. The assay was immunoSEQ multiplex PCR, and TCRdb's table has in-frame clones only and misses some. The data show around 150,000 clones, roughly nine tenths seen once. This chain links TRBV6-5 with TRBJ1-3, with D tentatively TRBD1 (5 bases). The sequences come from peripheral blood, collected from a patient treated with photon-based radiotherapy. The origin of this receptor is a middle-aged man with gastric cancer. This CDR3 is CASSRDGSSGNTIYF. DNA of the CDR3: TGTGCCAGCAGTCGGGACGGGAGCTCTGGAAACACCATATATTTT.